Each of the 18 T cell receptor beta chains below was sequenced from the same sample in a study of T cells in Graves' hyperthyroidism and ophthalmopathy. TCR beta CDR3 regions were amplified from RNA transcripts. When the TCR CDR3 underwent first-round RT-PCR, the HTBI primer set was used. Using its own MiXCR run on the multiplex PCR reads, TCRdb lists one record per CDR3 protein. The table lists about 92,000 distinct CDR3 sequences, approximately 56% of them singletons. Sequenced sample: blood. Source of these receptors: a woman aged 40 to 50 with Graves' hyperthyroidism.

This clonotype was detected ten times or more. The rearrangement links TRBV2 to TRBJ2-7; a weak D match, TRBD2 (6 bases). The CDR3 sequence is 17 residues long. Germline V gene lookup returns CDR1 SNHLY and CDR2 FYNNEI. V lost 6 bases to trimming and J lost 1 base, with 22 bases between them. The CDR3 spells CASRGTGGRRGSYEQYF. The CDR3, as DNA: TGTGCCAGCAGGGGGACGGGTGGTAGGAGGGGATCCTACGAGCAGTACTTC.

Note on this clonotype: Its ends do not fully match the called genes, so a read error is possible. The chain combines TRBV5-4 with TRBJ2-7, with 11 positions matching TRBD2. The CDR3 spans 12 residues. Germline V lookup: CDR1 SGHNT, CDR2 YYREEE (reference sequence). For the CDR3, the DNA is TGTGCCAGCAGTTCCCGGACTAGCGGGCGACACTTC. Protein product: CASSSRTSGRHF. Drawing the rest from reference TRBV5-4 and TRBJ2-7, the complete variable domain is ETGVTQSPTHLIKTRGQQVTLRCSSQSGHNTVSWYQQALGQGPQFIFQYYREEENGRGNFPPRFSGLQFPNYSSELNVNALELDDSALYLCASSSRTSGRHFGPGTRLTVT.

Concerning this clonotype: A much larger clone sits a single nucleotide away, making a read error possible. The V call is TRBV20-1, the J call TRBJ1-4, with D uncertain. Germline V gene sequence: CDR1 DFQATT, CDR2 SNEGSKA (reference sequence). CDR3 size: 13 residues. CDR3 amino acids: CSARDRLNEKLLF. The CDR3 coding sequence is TGCAGTGCTAGAGACAGGTTGAATGAAAAACTGCTTTTT.

This clonotype was detected ten times or more. The chain employs TRBV7-6 and TRBJ1-5; no definite D call. CDR1 is SGHVS, CDR2 FNYEAQ, per germline. The CDR3 consists of 16 residues. Trimming cost V 1 base and J 0 bases, with 10 bases left between them. The CDR3 DNA reads TGTGCCAGCAGCTTAGGGTCAGGATATAGCAATCAGCCCCAGCATTTT. It specifies CASSLGSGYSNQPQHF.

Many counts were recorded for this clonotype. V and J are TRBV12-3 or TRBV12-4 and TRBJ2-7; TRBD1 might be the D (5 bases). This CDR3 region has 13 residues. V lost 6 bases and J lost 2, with 11 bases in between. CDR3 nucleotides: TGTGCCAGCAGGGAGCAGACAGCCTACGAGCAGTACTTC. Its translation: CASREQTAYEQYF.

The table lists this clonotype with many counts. The chain is built from TRBV29-1 and TRBJ2-5; D call uncertain. V was cut by 5 bases and J by 9 bases, with 16 bases left in between. Germline CDR1 and CDR2: SQVTM and ANQGSEA. The length of the CDR3 is 12 residues. Here the CDR3 DNA reads TGCAGCGTTCGTCCTAAGGGTTTGGCCCAGTACTTC. Its translation is CSVRPKGLAQYF. Looking up the rest from reference TRBV29-1 and TRBJ2-5 gives the full variable domain: SAVISQKPSRDICQRGTSLTIQCQVDSQVTMMFWYRQQPGQSLTLIATANQGSEATYESGFVIDKFPISRPNLTFSTLTVSNMSPEDSSIYLCSVRPKGLAQYFGPGTRLLVL.

This clonotype showed up many times. The CDR3 is CASSESLTSGKEYF. Written as DNA, the CDR3 is TGTGCCAGCAGTGAATCCTTAACTAGCGGGAAGGAGTACTTC. This sequence joins TRBV25-1 and TRBJ2-7; 10 positions match TRBD2. The CDR3 spans 14 residues. V shed 1 base and J 11 bases; nucleotides not matched to a gene: 8. Germline lookup yields CDR1 MGHDK and CDR2 SYGVNS.

This clonotype was seen at least ten times. V usage is TRBV7-3 and J usage is TRBJ2-5; D might be TRBD2 (6 bases). CDR3 size: 13 residues. Germline V gene lookup returns CDR1 SGHTA and CDR2 FQGTGA. V was cut by 3 bases and J by 5 bases, with 10 bases left in between. CDR3 loop: CASSFGSSETQYF. CDR3 in DNA: TGTGCCAGCAGCTTCGGGAGTTCGGAGACCCAGTACTTC.

This clonotype was recorded only once. A read error may produce the germline difference seen at one junction end. This chain links TRBV25-1 with TRBJ1-1, with D perhaps TRBD1 (5 bases). Germline loops: CDR1 MGHDK, CDR2 SYGVNS. This CDR3 has 13 residues. The CDR3 DNA is TGTGCCAGCAGCTGGGGCTTTCTCACTGGAGCTTTCTTT. Translation: CASSWGFLTGAFF.

The CDR3 spells CASSGQTNYEQYF. As DNA, the CDR3 is TGTGCCAGCAGTGGCCAGACCAACTACGAGCAGTACTTC. The genes are TRBV27 and TRBJ2-7, with D hard to call. V was trimmed by 5 bases and J by 3 bases, leaving 11 bases between them. Germline V lookup: CDR1 MNHEY, CDR2 SMNVEV (reference sequence). CDR3 size: 13 residues.

The chain carries TRBV30 and TRBJ2-3; tentative D call: TRBD2 (6 bases). Germline V lookup: CDR1 GTSNPN, CDR2 SVGIG (reference sequence). The CDR3 is made up of 13 amino acids. V lost 5 bases and J 4 bases, leaving 13 bases between the germline ends. CDR3 protein: CAWEGGTADTQYF. The CDR3 DNA is TGTGCCTGGGAAGGCGGGACGGCAGATACGCAGTATTTT.

This clonotype was counted many times. In DNA, the CDR3 is TGTGCCAGCTCAAACCGGGACAGGCTTGGCTACACCTTC. Its translation: CASSNRDRLGYTF. The chain couples TRBV6-1 to TRBJ1-2; 8 nucleotides line up with TRBD1. The CDR3 is made up of 13 amino acids. Germline lookup yields CDR1 MNHNS and CDR2 SASEGT. V lost 8 bases and J lost 7; bases outside the gene matches: 9.

The chain couples TRBV13 to TRBJ1-6; TRBD1 might be the D (5 bases). Germline loops: CDR1 PRHDT, CDR2 FYEKMQ (reference sequence). V was cut by 0 bases and J by 4 bases, with 10 bases left in between. This CDR3 is 16 amino acids long. CDR3 bases: TGTGCCAGCAGCTTAGGGGGGCAGGGATATAATTCACCCCTCCACTTT. Residues: CASSLGGQGYNSPLHF.

This clonotype was seen at least ten times. CDR3 DNA: TGTGCCAGCTCACCCGGCAGGGAGGCTTTCTTT. Its translation is CASSPGREAFF. The gene calls are TRBV7-2 and TRBJ1-1; possibly TRBD1 for D (5 bases). The CDR3 extends over 11 amino acids. V was shortened by 8 bases and J by 11 bases, with 15 bases between the two germline ends. The germline gives CDR1 SGHTA, CDR2 FQGNSA.

This chain joins TRBV12-3 or TRBV12-4 and TRBJ2-3; 7 bases are a match to TRBD2. The CDR3 consists of 16 residues. V trimming: 6 bases; J trimming: 1 base; junction bases outside the gene matches: 10. CDR3 nucleotide sequence: TGTGCCAGCAGCCCCACCCATAGCGGGCGCACAGATACGCAGTATTTT. Its protein is CASSPTHSGRTDTQYF.

The gene calls are TRBV19 and TRBJ2-7; TRBD2 might be the D (6 bases). The CDR3 sequence is 15 residues long. The V gene lost 1 base and the J gene lost 5 bases, with 15 bases spanning the gap. Germline-derived CDR1 and CDR2 are LNHDA and SQIVND (reference sequence). The chain's CDR3 is CASSIVGGETNEQYF. CDR3 coding DNA: TGTGCCAGTAGTATAGTTGGAGGGGAGACAAACGAGCAGTACTTC.

The gene calls are TRBV29-1 and TRBJ1-2; TRBD1 aligns across 10 bases. Germline V CDR1 and CDR2: SQVTM, ANQGSEA. The V gene end was trimmed by 2 bases and the J gene end by 4 bases; junction bases not matched to a gene: 7. The CDR3 is 15 residues long. The CDR3 spells CSVESGQGSVYGYTF. The CDR3 DNA reads as TGCAGCGTTGAATCGGGACAGGGGAGCGTCTATGGCTACACCTTC.

As concerns this clonotype: With a much larger clone just one base away, this may be a read error. The chain joins TRBV5-1 to TRBJ1-2; D unresolved. The CDR3 contains 13 residues. Germline CDR1 and CDR2: SGHRS and YFSETQ. V was cut by 3 bases and J by 4 bases, with 10 bases left in between. This CDR3 reads CASSSTVPYGYTF. The CDR3 DNA reads as TGCGCCAGCAGCTCTACAGTACCCTATGGCTACACCTTC. Using reference TRBV5-1 and TRBJ1-2 for the parts outside the CDR3, the full variable domain is KAGVTQTPRYLIKTRGQQVTLSCSPISGHRSVSWYQQTPGQGLQFLFEYFSETQRNKGNFPGRFSGRQFSNSRSEMNVSTLELGDSALYLCASSSTVPYGYTFGSGTRLTVV.